The 32 T cell receptor beta chains in this list originate from one sample, sequenced in a study of cytotoxic CD8 clonotypes in ibrutinib-treated CLL (dated by TCRdb to about 2021). Libraries were built with the immunoSEQ multiplex PCR assay. Entries here come from immuneACCESS through TCRdb and include only in-frame sequences with V and J called. Some clones fail to appear in such tables; in the studies checked, an unresolved V gene covers under half of the shortfall, and the cause of the remainder is unknown. This sample gives just over 200,000 clones in total; 70% to 75% of them show up just once. More than 4.5% of the sample belongs to the ten largest clones. In light of the paper, this sample's time point label describes: more than 10 months on ibrutinib. The specimen was PBMCs, collected after 12 months of ibrutinib treatment. The receptors here all came from a human donor with chronic lymphocytic leukemia.

The rearrangement joins TRBV7-2 to TRBJ1-2, with a possible D match to TRBD1 (5 bases). Germline V CDR1 and CDR2: SGHTA, FQGNSA. This CDR3 region has 12 residues. Trimming pared 3 bases from V and 5 bases from J, leaving 7 bases between. The DNA for the CDR3 is TGTGCCAGCAGCTTCAAGGGGTATGGCTACACCTTC. Amino acid sequence: CASSFKGYGYTF.

The rearrangement links TRBV9 to TRBJ2-3; 10 bases are shared with TRBD2. The CDR3 spans 14 residues. With V trimmed by 9 bases and J by 4 bases, 8 bases remained unmatched. CDR1 SGDLS and CDR2 YYNGEE come from the germline V gene. CDR3 region: CATGAGGRADTQYF. Written as DNA, the CDR3 is TGTGCCACAGGAGCGGGGGGGCGAGCAGATACGCAGTATTTT.

The chain recombines TRBV5-6 with TRBJ2-7, with 13 positions matching TRBD2. The V gene end was trimmed by 4 bases and the J gene end by 3 bases; junction bases not matched to a gene: 10. The germline V gene encodes CDR1 SGHDT and CDR2 YYEEEE. This CDR3 comprises 17 residues. This CDR3 reads CASSRTSGRGVLYEQYF. For the CDR3, the DNA is TGTGCCAGCAGCCGGACTAGCGGGAGAGGAGTCCTCTACGAGCAGTACTTC.

The CDR3 region is CAWSSGFNSNQPQHF. The CDR3, as DNA: TGTGCCTGGAGTAGTGGTTTTAATAGCAATCAGCCCCAGCATTTT. The chain recombines TRBV30 with TRBJ1-5; D remains ambiguous. V was trimmed by 2 bases and J by 0 bases, leaving 11 bases between them. The CDR3 runs to 15 residues. The germline CDR1 and CDR2 sequences are GTSNPN and SVGIG (reference sequence).

The chain links TRBV7-6 to TRBJ2-7; D unclear. The CDR3 sequence is 14 residues long. With 1 base removed from V and 2 bases from J, the gap between germline ends came to 9 bases. The germline gives CDR1 SGHVS, CDR2 FNYEAQ. The CDR3 spells CASSLGGSAYEQYF. In nucleotides, the CDR3 is TGTGCCAGCAGCTTAGGAGGATCTGCCTACGAGCAGTACTTC.

The chain couples TRBV6-5 to TRBJ2-1, with 9 bases lining up with TRBD2. V lost 2 bases to trimming and J lost 0 bases; unmatched junction nucleotides: 2. The germline CDR1 and CDR2 sequences are MNHEY and SVGAGI. The CDR3 spans 16 residues. The CDR3 bases are TGTGCCAGCAGTTACGCTAGCGGGGTCTCCTACAATGAGCAGTTCTTC. It yields the protein CASSYASGVSYNEQFF.

This chain joins TRBV19 and TRBJ2-1; D may be TRBD1 or TRBD2 (6 bases each). This CDR3 is built from 18 residues. V was clipped by 6 bases and J by 3 bases, with 24 bases between them. Per the germline V gene, CDR1 is LNHDA and CDR2 is SQIVND (reference sequence). CDR3 bases: TGTGCCAGTAGGGGGGGTCGGGACAACTTTGGAGGCTACAATGAGCAGTTCTTC. Residues: CASRGGRDNFGGYNEQFF.

This clone was detected only a few times. V is TRBV20-1 and J is TRBJ1-1; D is uncertain. Germline-derived CDR1 and CDR2 are DFQATT and SNEGSKA (reference sequence). Deletions cut 5 bases from V and 2 bases from J, with 6 bases between. The CDR3 runs 11 residues. CDR3 sequence (DNA): TGCAGTGCTTCGCACAACACTGAAGCTTTCTTT. Translated: CSASHNTEAFF.

The chain has TRBV28 and TRBJ1-2; weak D call: TRBD1 (6 bases). Germline CDR1 is MDHEN and CDR2 is SYDVKM. V was shortened by 3 bases and J by 6 bases, with 14 bases between the two germline ends. The CDR3 loop spans 14 amino acids. Written as DNA, the CDR3 is TGTGCCAGCAGTTTTACAGGGTCGAGGAATGGCTACACCTTC. Translated, it gives CASSFTGSRNGYTF.

The rearrangement uses TRBV7-2 and TRBJ2-1, with D maybe TRBD2 (6 bases). CDR3 length: 13 residues. From germline, CDR1 is SGHTA and CDR2 FQGNSA. V shed 5 bases and J shed 10 bases, with 15 bases lying between them. CDR3 nucleotide sequence: TGTGCCAGCAGCATAGGAGGGGCGTACGAGCAGTTCTTC. Amino acids: CASSIGGAYEQFF.

V usage is TRBV18 and J usage is TRBJ1-3; tentatively, D is TRBD1 (5 bases). V lost 2 bases to trimming and J lost 0 bases, with 11 bases between them. Germline CDR1 and CDR2: KGHSH and LQKENI. This CDR3 region has 16 residues. This CDR3 reads CASSPGGSSSGNTIYF. In nucleotides, the CDR3 is TGTGCCAGCTCACCAGGGGGGTCAAGCTCTGGAAACACCATATATTTT.

This chain uses TRBV11-2 with TRBJ1-5; D possibly corresponds to TRBD1 (6 bases). There are 14 residues in the CDR3. The V gene's germline CDR1 is SGHAT and CDR2 FQNNGV. Trimming removed 1 base at V and 7 bases at J, with 11 bases between. CDR3 region: CASSLVGGDQPQHF. The CDR3 DNA sequence: TGTGCCAGCAGCTTAGTAGGGGGGGACCAGCCCCAGCATTTT. The variable domain in full, with the rest retrieved from reference TRBV11-2 and TRBJ1-5, is EAGVAQSPRYKIIEKRQSVAFWCNPISGHATLYWYQQILGQGPKLLIQFQNNGVVDDSQLPKDRFSAERLKGVDSTLKIQPAKLEDSAVYLCASSLVGGDQPQHFGDGTRLSIL.

As concerns this clone: Other DNA sequences from this sample encode an identical CDR3 as well. The chain joins TRBV5-1 to TRBJ2-3; a weak D match, TRBD1 (6 bases). CDR1 is SGHRS and CDR2 is YFSETQ in the germline V gene. This CDR3 contains 14 residues. V gave up 2 bases and J gave up 2 bases, with 9 bases separating them. CDR3 bases: TGCGCCAGCAGCTTAGGGGGTTTCACAGATACGCAGTATTTT. This encodes CASSLGGFTDTQYF.

In DNA form, the CDR3 reads TGTGCCAGCAGTTTTGCAGGGTTCGTCGGCACTGAAGCTTTCTTT. As protein: CASSFAGFVGTEAFF. V is TRBV27 and J is TRBJ1-1; D is possibly TRBD1 (5 bases). The CDR3 sequence is 15 residues long. Germline CDR1 is MNHEY and CDR2 is SMNVEV (reference sequence). The ends were cut back, 3 bases at V and 4 bases at J, with 15 bases in the middle.

The J gene is TRBJ1-1, the V gene TRBV10-3; D is undetermined. Germline CDR1 reads ENHRY; CDR2 reads SYGVKD. There are 15 residues in the CDR3. V lost 6 bases and J 0 bases, leaving 14 bases between the germline ends. The CDR3 loop is CAIRREVVLNTEAFF. The CDR3, as DNA: TGTGCCATCAGACGCGAGGTGGTACTGAACACTGAAGCTTTCTTT.

V usage is TRBV28 and J usage is TRBJ1-5, with D possibly being TRBD1 (6 bases). Germline V gene sequence: CDR1 MDHEN, CDR2 SYDVKM. This CDR3 has 13 residues. Trimming took off 11 bases at V and 1 base at J, with 12 bases between the two ends. In DNA form, the CDR3 reads TGTGCCGCAAGGGGGGGGAGCAATCAGCCCCAGCATTTT. It yields the protein CAARGGSNQPQHF.

This chain connects TRBV5-1 to TRBJ1-1, with D possibly being TRBD1 (5 bases). The CDR3 is 14 amino acids. V was pared by 5 bases and J by 6 bases, with 17 bases between. Germline V gene data show CDR1 as SGHRS and CDR2 as YFSETQ. The CDR3 DNA reads TGCGCCAGCAGTCTAAACCAGGGATTAGCTGAAGCTTTCTTT. Protein product: CASSLNQGLAEAFF.

The rearrangement uses TRBV5-1 and TRBJ2-5; 9 nucleotides agree with TRBD2. Germline V CDR1 and CDR2: SGHRS, YFSETQ. The V gene end was trimmed by 4 bases and the J gene end by 3 bases; junction bases not matched to a gene: 7. The CDR3 consists of 15 residues. The chain's CDR3 is CASSRRTSEEETQYF. Written as DNA, the CDR3 is TGCGCCAGCAGCCGCCGGACTAGCGAGGAAGAGACCCAGTACTTC.

This clone showed up just a few times. The V and J genes are TRBV2 and TRBJ1-2; tentative D call: TRBD1 (6 bases). The CDR3 loop spans 14 amino acids. Trimming pared 5 bases from V and 5 bases from J, leaving 15 bases between. Germline V gives CDR1 SNHLY, CDR2 FYNNEI. This CDR3 is CASSTWDTAYGYTF. The CDR3 coding sequence is TGTGCCAGCAGTACTTGGGACACCGCATATGGCTACACCTTC.

V usage is TRBV28 and J usage is TRBJ2-7, with 11 nucleotides matching TRBD2. Trimming at V came to 5 bases and at J to 3 bases, leaving 9 bases not matched to a gene. Per germline, CDR1 MDHEN and CDR2 SYDVKM. There are 16 residues in the CDR3. DNA for the CDR3: TGTGCCAGCAGTCCCAAGACTAGCGGGACCCGCTACGAGCAGTACTTC. Its translation is CASSPKTSGTRYEQYF.

This clone showed up just once. The genes are TRBV7-3 and TRBJ2-7; D is perhaps TRBD2 (5 bases). In germline, CDR1 is SGHTA, CDR2 FQGTGA. The germline V and J ends were trimmed by 5 bases and 11 bases, with 22 bases remaining between them. This CDR3 is 14 amino acids long. The chain's CDR3 is CASSPLLGGGPKYF. The CDR3 nucleotides read TGTGCCAGCAGCCCCCTGCTTGGCGGCGGGCCAAAGTACTTC.

The V gene is TRBV6-5, the J gene TRBJ1-1; 12 nucleotides align to TRBD1. The junction had 4 bases not matched to a gene; V was cut back by 3 bases and J by 2 bases. The CDR3 loop spans 16 amino acids. The germline gives CDR1 MNHEY, CDR2 SVGAGI. In DNA form, the CDR3 reads TGTGCCAGCAGTTATGGGGACAGGGGGCTTAACACTGAAGCTTTCTTT. The encoded protein is CASSYGDRGLNTEAFF.

The rearrangement uses TRBV7-8 and TRBJ2-1, with 9 bases that match TRBD2. Germline CDR1 and CDR2: SGHVS and FQNEAQ. The CDR3 extends over 16 amino acids. Losses at the gene ends were 5 bases for V and 5 bases for J; bases not matched to a gene: 10. The CDR3 DNA follows: TGTGCCAGCAGCCCAAGGGTGGGACTAGCAAACAATGAGCAGTTCTTC. Its protein is CASSPRVGLANNEQFF.

This clone was seen a few times. This chain joins TRBV15 and TRBJ1-1; maybe TRBD1 (5 bases). The germline V and J ends were trimmed by 0 bases and 11 bases, with 13 bases remaining between them. This CDR3 region has 13 residues. CDR1 is LNHNV, CDR2 YYDKDF, per germline (reference sequence). As DNA, the CDR3 is TGTGCCACCAGCAGAGATTTTGGGACGGAGGCTTTCTTT. It specifies CATSRDFGTEAFF.

In nucleotides, the CDR3 is TGTGCCTGGACCGGGGGGGGAAAGGGTTATACGCAGTATTTT. Amino acids: CAWTGGGKGYTQYF. V is TRBV30 and J is TRBJ2-3; 8 nucleotides line up with TRBD2. Germline V gene data show CDR1 as GTSNPN and CDR2 as SVGIG (reference sequence). The CDR3 length is 14 residues. The ends lost 4 bases at V and 7 bases at J; junction bases unmatched: 10.

The CDR3 sequence: CASSPGQGSRPQHF. CDR3 bases: TGTGCCAGCAGCCCGGGACAGGGCTCTCGGCCCCAGCATTTT. The chain couples TRBV6-5 to TRBJ1-5; TRBD1 aligns across 9 bases. CDR1 is MNHEY, CDR2 SVGAGI, per germline. The junction had 9 bases not matched to a gene; V was cut back by 6 bases and J by 9 bases. This CDR3 region has 14 residues.

This clone was counted only a few times. The V and J genes are TRBV5-1 and TRBJ1-2; no clear D gene. V lost 0 bases and J 0 bases, leaving 9 bases between the germline ends. This CDR3 has 15 residues. Germline V gives CDR1 SGHRS, CDR2 YFSETQ. In DNA form, the CDR3 reads TGCGCCAGCAGCTTGGCGTTGGGCACTAACTATGGCTACACCTTC. Protein product: CASSLALGTNYGYTF.

This sequence joins TRBV5-1 and TRBJ2-5; D might be TRBD1 (6 bases). CDR3 length equals 14 residues. CDR1 and CDR2 (germline): SGHRS, YFSETQ. With 1 base removed from V and 3 bases from J, the gap between germline ends came to 10 bases. Here the CDR3 DNA reads TGCGCCAGCAGCTTGAGGGGGTTGGAAGAGACCCAGTACTTC. Translating it yields CASSLRGLEETQYF.

The rearrangement links TRBV18 to TRBJ1-3; possible D gene TRBD1, 6 bases. Germline lookup yields CDR1 KGHSH and CDR2 LQKENI. CDR3 length equals 17 residues. The V gene lost 5 bases and the J gene lost 2 bases, with 19 bases spanning the gap. CDR3 nucleotide sequence: TGTGCCAGCTCAGGGGGCGACGGGGGCATGGCTGGAAACACCATATATTTT. Its translation is CASSGGDGGMAGNTIYF.

V is TRBV18 and J is TRBJ1-4, with D perhaps TRBD1 (6 bases). This CDR3 has 14 residues. V lost 0 bases, J lost 8 bases, and 10 bases lay in between. Germline V gene data show CDR1 as KGHSH and CDR2 as LQKENI. The CDR3 region has the DNA TGTGCCAGCTCACCACCGTTGGGGGGCGAAAAACTGTTTTTT. As protein: CASSPPLGGEKLFF. The variable domain in full, completed from reference TRBV18 and TRBJ1-4, reads NAGVMQNPRHLVRRRGQEARLRCSPMKGHSHVYWYRQLPEEGLKFMVYLQKENIIDESGMPKERFSAEFPKEGPSILRIQQVVRGDSAAYFCASSPPLGGEKLFFGSGTQLSVL.

This clone came up once. The chain is built from TRBV9 and TRBJ2-4; 11 bases agree with TRBD1. V lost 5 bases to trimming and J lost 5 bases; unmatched junction nucleotides: 0. Germline V gene data show CDR1 as SGDLS and CDR2 as YYNGEE. The CDR3 is 13 amino acids. CDR3 DNA sequence: TGTGCCAGCAGGGGACAGGGGGAAAACATTCAGTACTTC. Protein product: CASRGQGENIQYF.

The gene calls are TRBV19 and TRBJ1-5; the match to TRBD1 covers 8 bases. The CDR3 consists of 13 residues. After removal of 5 bases from V and 6 bases from J, the junction contained 3 bases not matched to a gene. Germline CDR1 is LNHDA and CDR2 is SQIVND (reference sequence). CDR3 sequence reads: CASSLTGAQPQHF. CDR3 sequence (DNA): TGTGCCAGTAGTCTGACAGGGGCTCAGCCCCAGCATTTT.